A selection of T cell receptor beta chains follows, all from one sample in a study of breast tumors, draining lymph nodes, adjacent tissues. MiXCR was run by TCRdb on the multiplex PCR reads, yielding one entry per CDR3 protein. The sample yields about 270,000 distinct CDR3 sequences, over 30% seen once. The source material was axillary lymph node tissue. The receptors here all came from a female donor with breast cancer. Some clones in this sample may be carry-over from other donors' samples. CDR3s include the opening cysteine and the closing phenylalanine or tryptophan. Each record gives: V gene, J gene, D gene, clone size, CDR3 protein, CDR3 DNA. The D gene is left open where the match is weak. Clone size is given for some rows only: seen once, a few or many times, or a class if the clone is expanded.

V: TRBV29-1; J: TRBJ2-2; D: NA; size: many; CDR3: CSVEPANTGELFF; DNA: TGCAGCGTTGAACCTGCGAACACCGGGGAGCTGTTTTTT
V: TRBV7-3; J: TRBJ2-1; D: NA; size: NA; CDR3: CASSNGGYNEQFF; DNA: TGTGCCAGCAGCAATGGGGGATACAATGAGCAGTTCTTC
V: TRBV12-3/TRBV12-4; J: TRBJ2-7; D: NA; size: many; CDR3: CASRGPVYPYEQYF; DNA: TGTGCCAGCAGGGGGCCGGTCTACCCCTACGAGCAGTACTTC
V: TRBV5-6; J: TRBJ2-7; D: TRBD1; size: many; CDR3: CASSTLTGGAEQYF; DNA: TGTGCCAGCAGCACCCTCACAGGGGGCGCGGAGCAGTACTTC
V: TRBV6-6; J: TRBJ1-4; D: TRBD1; size: few; CDR3: CASSHPRDRVTNEKLFF; DNA: TGTGCCAGCAGTCACCCCCGGGACAGGGTCACTAATGAAAAACTGTTTTTT
V: TRBV9; J: TRBJ2-3; D: NA; size: NA; CDR3: CASGALERAEGFTDTQYF; DNA: TGTGCCAGCGGCGCACTCGAGCGGGCCGAGGGATTCACGGATACGCAGTATTTT
V: TRBV28; J: TRBJ1-2; D: TRBD1; size: few; CDR3: CASTPLRTGKPYGYTF; DNA: TGTGCCAGCACCCCCCTTCGGACAGGGAAGCCCTATGGCTACACCTTC
V: TRBV27; J: TRBJ2-2; D: TRBD2; size: NA; CDR3: CASSSLVTSGRADTGELFF; DNA: TGTGCCAGCAGTTCCTTGGTGACTAGCGGGAGGGCCGACACCGGGGAGCTGTTTTTT
V: TRBV9; J: TRBJ2-3; D: NA; size: once; CDR3: CASSVARTGASADTQYF; DNA: TGTGCCAGCAGCGTAGCCCGGACTGGGGCGTCGGCAGATACGCAGTATTTT
V: TRBV6-2/TRBV6-3; J: TRBJ2-7; D: TRBD2; size: once; CDR3: CASSPSTLAGWASDEQHF; DNA: TGTGCCAGCAGTCCCTCCACCCTAGCGGGATGGGCCTCGGACGAGCAGCACTTC
V: TRBV9; J: TRBJ1-4; D: NA; size: NA; CDR3: CASSGWAGTRIGEKLFF; DNA: TGTGCCAGCAGCGGATGGGCAGGGACCCGGATTGGGGAAAAACTGTTTTTT
V: TRBV27; J: TRBJ1-2; D: TRBD1; size: few; CDR3: CASSMDRLNYGYTF; DNA: TGTGCCAGCAGTATGGACAGGCTAAACTATGGCTACACCTTC
V: TRBV5-1; J: TRBJ2-2; D: NA; size: many; CDR3: CASSPGASTGELFF; DNA: TGCGCCAGCAGCCCGGGAGCAAGTACCGGGGAGCTGTTTTTT
V: TRBV29-1; J: TRBJ2-2; D: TRBD2; size: once; CDR3: CSVDWASGRELFF; DNA: TGCAGCGTTGATTGGGCTAGCGGGAGGGAGCTGTTTTTT
V: TRBV2; J: TRBJ2-5; D: NA; size: many; CDR3: CASSASEGTQYF; DNA: TGTGCCAGCAGTGCCTCGGAGGGGACCCAGTACTTC
V: TRBV7-2; J: TRBJ2-7; D: TRBD2; size: NA; CDR3: CASSFLAGLYEQYF; DNA: TGTGCCAGCAGCTTCCTAGCGGGTCTCTACGAGCAGTACTTC
V: TRBV13; J: TRBJ2-1; D: TRBD2; size: many; CDR3: CASSFGRAYNEQFF; DNA: TGTGCCAGCAGCTTCGGGAGGGCCTACAATGAGCAGTTCTTC
V: TRBV30; J: TRBJ2-5; D: TRBD1; size: many; CDR3: CAWSTDRGIETQYF; DNA: TGTGCCTGGAGTACGGACAGGGGAATAGAGACCCAGTACTTC
V: TRBV15; J: TRBJ2-2; D: NA; size: NA; CDR3: CATSRDGSETGELFF; DNA: TGTGCCACCAGCAGAGATGGTAGCGAGACCGGGGAGCTGTTTTTT
V: TRBV3-1; J: TRBJ1-2; D: NA; size: many; CDR3: CASSSGVSYGYTF; DNA: TGTGCCAGCAGTTCAGGGGTGAGCTATGGCTACACCTTC
V: TRBV6-2/TRBV6-3; J: TRBJ2-1; D: TRBD2; size: few; CDR3: CASSPTSVYNEQFF; DNA: TGTGCCAGCAGCCCGACTAGCGTTTACAATGAGCAGTTCTTC
V: TRBV9; J: TRBJ1-4; D: TRBD1; size: many; CDR3: CASSYRTGGNEKLFF; DNA: TGTGCCAGCAGCTACCGGACAGGTGGAAATGAAAAACTGTTTTTT
V: TRBV12-3/TRBV12-4; J: TRBJ2-7; D: NA; size: many; CDR3: CASSFEEYEQYF; DNA: TGTGCCAGCAGTTTTGAAGAATACGAGCAGTACTTC
V: TRBV14; J: TRBJ2-1; D: TRBD1; size: many; CDR3: CAREGLGQEFF; DNA: TGTGCCAGGGAAGGACTGGGACAGGAGTTCTTC
V: TRBV30; J: TRBJ1-2; D: NA; size: few; CDR3: CAWSPNPPANYGYTF; DNA: TGTGCCTGGAGCCCAAATCCGCCGGCTAACTATGGCTACACCTTC
V: TRBV18; J: TRBJ2-7; D: TRBD1; size: few; CDR3: CASSPVGTGVHEQYF; DNA: TGTGCCAGCTCACCCGTCGGGACAGGGGTCCACGAGCAGTACTTC
V: TRBV5-1; J: TRBJ2-3; D: NA; size: many; CDR3: CASSFGQITDTQYF; DNA: TGCGCCAGCAGCTTCGGACAGATCACAGATACGCAGTATTTT
V: TRBV6-5; J: TRBJ1-2; D: NA; size: once; CDR3: CASSYPGRWPYGYTF; DNA: TGTGCCAGCAGTTACCCGGGCAGGTGGCCATATGGCTACACCTTC
V: TRBV7-2; J: TRBJ2-1; D: NA; size: many; CDR3: CASSPRTGTYNEQFF; DNA: TGTGCCAGCAGCCCTAGGACCGGGACCTACAATGAGCAGTTCTTC
V: TRBV30; J: TRBJ2-6; D: NA; size: many; CDR3: CAWSQTGANVLTF; DNA: TGTGCCTGGAGTCAAACTGGGGCCAACGTCCTGACTTTC
V: TRBV11-2; J: TRBJ1-2; D: TRBD1; size: many; CDR3: CASSLPTGWYGYTF; DNA: TGTGCCAGCAGCTTACCGACAGGGTGGTATGGCTACACCTTC
V: TRBV11-2; J: TRBJ1-1; D: NA; size: NA; CDR3: CASSLGYGGVRPTEAFF; DNA: TGTGCCAGCAGCTTAGGTTATGGGGGGGTAAGACCCACTGAAGCTTTCTTT
V: TRBV27; J: TRBJ2-7; D: NA; size: NA; CDR3: CASSPPYEQCF; DNA: TGTGCCAGCAGCCCACCCTACGAGCAGTGCTTC
V: TRBV5-4; J: TRBJ2-7; D: NA; size: many; CDR3: CASSLAPGAPSYEQYF; DNA: TGTGCCAGCAGCTTGGCCCCGGGAGCCCCCTCCTACGAGCAGTACTTC
V: TRBV5-1; J: TRBJ2-1; D: NA; size: many; CDR3: CASTKGGGEGEQFF; DNA: TGCGCCAGCACCAAGGGAGGGGGAGAGGGTGAGCAGTTCTTC
V: TRBV6-5; J: TRBJ2-7; D: NA; size: few; CDR3: CASSYSGGRLWNEQYF; DNA: TGTGCCAGCAGTTACTCTGGAGGACGTTTATGGAACGAGCAGTACTTC
V: TRBV10-2; J: TRBJ2-1; D: TRBD2; size: many; CDR3: CASRPGLEFNEQFF; DNA: TGCGCCAGCAGACCGGGACTAGAATTCAATGAGCAGTTCTTC
V: TRBV28; J: TRBJ2-1; D: NA; size: NA; CDR3: CASKPAVPYNEQFF; DNA: TGTGCCAGCAAACCGGCAGTACCATACAATGAGCAGTTCTTC
V: TRBV20-1; J: TRBJ1-5; D: NA; size: once; CDR3: CSEKAAERETQHF; DNA: TGCAGTGAAAAGGCGGCAGAGCGGGAGACCCAGCATTTT
V: TRBV7-9; J: TRBJ1-2; D: TRBD1; size: NA; CDR3: CASLMGQGYGYTF; DNA: TGTGCCAGCTTAATGGGACAGGGTTATGGCTACACCTTC
V: TRBV24-1; J: TRBJ1-5; D: TRBD1; size: many; CDR3: CATSSTGGYNQPQHF; DNA: TGTGCCACCAGCTCGACAGGGGGCTACAATCAGCCCCAGCATTTT
V: TRBV11-3; J: TRBJ2-2; D: TRBD2; size: many; CDR3: CASSVTSGRITGELFF; DNA: TGTGCCAGCAGCGTGACTAGCGGGAGAATTACCGGGGAGCTGTTTTTT
V: TRBV12-3/TRBV12-4; J: TRBJ2-7; D: NA; size: many; CDR3: CASSFIAGYYEQYF; DNA: TGTGCCAGCAGTTTTATCGCCGGATACTACGAGCAGTACTTC
V: TRBV20-1; J: TRBJ2-7; D: NA; size: many; CDR3: CSARNPAGWEQYF; DNA: TGCAGTGCTAGAAATCCGGCAGGGTGGGAGCAGTACTTC
V: TRBV10-3; J: TRBJ2-5; D: TRBD2; size: many; CDR3: CAISATSGEETQYF; DNA: TGTGCCATCAGTGCTACTAGCGGCGAAGAGACCCAGTACTTC
V: TRBV5-1; J: TRBJ1-3; D: NA; size: many; CDR3: CASSLEGTGNTIYF; DNA: TGCGCCAGCAGCTTGGAGGGCACGGGTAACACCATATATTTT
V: TRBV12-3/TRBV12-4; J: TRBJ2-3; D: TRBD2; size: NA; CDR3: CASSLAGLAGSDTQYF; DNA: TGTGCCAGCAGTTTAGCAGGGTTAGCGGGATCAGATACGCAGTATTTT